This T cell receptor beta chain came from a study of identical twins. V dropped 0 bases and J dropped 4 bases, with 7 bases sitting between them. This CDR3 is built from 15 residues. From germline, CDR1 is MNHEY and CDR2 SVGAGI. Using its own MiXCR run on the 5' RACE reads, TCRdb lists one record per CDR3 protein. This sample has a few hundred thousand distinct CDR3 sequences, with 13% to 15% found just once. Note on this clonotype: Antigen: not known.

The study's findings and limits: Beta out-of-frame twin sharing showed a weaker excess.

These data are also associated with another study on yellow fever vaccine responses in identical twins.

The V call is TRBV6-5, the J call TRBJ2-6; D unresolved. The sequenced sample consisted of CD4+ T cells sorted from blood. The sequence was obtained from a woman aged 18-35 years in good health. CDR3 sequence: CASSYSGVGANVLTF. Here the CDR3 DNA reads TGTGCCAGCAGTTACTCTGGGGTAGGGGCCAACGTCCTGACTTTC.